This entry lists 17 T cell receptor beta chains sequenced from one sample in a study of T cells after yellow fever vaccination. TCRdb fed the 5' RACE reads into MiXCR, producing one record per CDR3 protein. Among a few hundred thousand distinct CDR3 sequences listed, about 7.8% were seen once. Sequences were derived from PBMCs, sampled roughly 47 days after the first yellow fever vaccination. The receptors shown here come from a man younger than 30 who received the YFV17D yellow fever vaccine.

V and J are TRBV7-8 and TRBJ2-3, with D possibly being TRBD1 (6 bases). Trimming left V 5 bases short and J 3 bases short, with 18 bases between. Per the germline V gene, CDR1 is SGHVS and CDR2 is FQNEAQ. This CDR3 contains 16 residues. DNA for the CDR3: TGTGCCAGCAGCGCCCACAGGGTCTTGAGGACAGATACGCAGTATTTT. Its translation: CASSAHRVLRTDTQYF.

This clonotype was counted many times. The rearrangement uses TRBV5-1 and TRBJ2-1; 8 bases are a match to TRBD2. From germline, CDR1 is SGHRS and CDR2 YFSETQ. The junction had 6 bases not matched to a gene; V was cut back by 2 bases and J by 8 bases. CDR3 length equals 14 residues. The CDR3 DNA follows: TGCGCCAGCAGCTTCGGGACTAGTATGGATGAGCAGTTCTTC. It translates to CASSFGTSMDEQFF. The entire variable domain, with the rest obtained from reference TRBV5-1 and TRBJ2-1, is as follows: KAGVTQTPRYLIKTRGQQVTLSCSPISGHRSVSWYQQTPGQGLQFLFEYFSETQRNKGNFPGRFSGRQFSNSRSEMNVSTLELGDSALYLCASSFGTSMDEQFFGPGTRLTVL.

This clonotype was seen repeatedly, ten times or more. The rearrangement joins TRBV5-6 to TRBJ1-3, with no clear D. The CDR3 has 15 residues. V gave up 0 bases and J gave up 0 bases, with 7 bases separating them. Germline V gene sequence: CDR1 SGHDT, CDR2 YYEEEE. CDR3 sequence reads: CASSLDRRSGNTIYF. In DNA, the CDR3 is TGTGCCAGCAGCTTGGATCGCCGCTCTGGAAACACCATATATTTT.

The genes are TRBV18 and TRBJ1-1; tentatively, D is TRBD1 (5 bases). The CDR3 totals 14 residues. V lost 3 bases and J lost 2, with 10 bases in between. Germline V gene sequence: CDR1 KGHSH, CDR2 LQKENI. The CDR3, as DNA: TGTGCCAGCTCACCGGGGCAACAAAACACTGAAGCTTTCTTT. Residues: CASSPGQQNTEAFF.

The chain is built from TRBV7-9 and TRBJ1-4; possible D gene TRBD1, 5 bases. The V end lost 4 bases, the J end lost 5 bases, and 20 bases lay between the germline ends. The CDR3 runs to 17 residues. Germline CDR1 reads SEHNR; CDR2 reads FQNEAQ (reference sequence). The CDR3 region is CASSSGYRGTDNEKLFF. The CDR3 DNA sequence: TGTGCCAGCAGCTCAGGTTATCGTGGGACGGACAATGAAAAACTGTTTTTT. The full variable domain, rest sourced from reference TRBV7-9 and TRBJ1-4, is DTGVSQNPRHKITKRGQNVTFRCDPISEHNRLYWYRQTLGQGPEFLTYFQNEAQLEKSRLLSDRFSAERPKGSFSTLEIQRTEQGDSAMYLCASSSGYRGTDNEKLFFGSGTQLSVL.

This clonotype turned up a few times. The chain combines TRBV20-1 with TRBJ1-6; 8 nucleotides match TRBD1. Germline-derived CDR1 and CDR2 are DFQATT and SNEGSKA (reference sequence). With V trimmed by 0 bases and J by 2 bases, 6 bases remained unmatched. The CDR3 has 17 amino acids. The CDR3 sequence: CSARERQGATYNSPLHF. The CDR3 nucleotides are TGCAGTGCTAGAGAGAGGCAGGGGGCCACCTATAATTCACCCCTCCACTTT.

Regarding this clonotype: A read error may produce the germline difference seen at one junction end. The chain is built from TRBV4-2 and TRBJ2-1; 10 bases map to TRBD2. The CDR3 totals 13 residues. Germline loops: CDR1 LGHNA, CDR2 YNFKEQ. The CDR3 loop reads CASSQALAGAPVF. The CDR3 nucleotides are TGTGCCAGCAGCCAAGCCCTAGCGGGGGCCCCGGTCTTC.

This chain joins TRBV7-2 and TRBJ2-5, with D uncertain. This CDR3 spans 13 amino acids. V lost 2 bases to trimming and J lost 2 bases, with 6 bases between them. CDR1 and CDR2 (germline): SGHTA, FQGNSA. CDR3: CASSLSEQETQYF. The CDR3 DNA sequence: TGTGCCAGCAGCTTATCGGAGCAAGAGACCCAGTACTTC.

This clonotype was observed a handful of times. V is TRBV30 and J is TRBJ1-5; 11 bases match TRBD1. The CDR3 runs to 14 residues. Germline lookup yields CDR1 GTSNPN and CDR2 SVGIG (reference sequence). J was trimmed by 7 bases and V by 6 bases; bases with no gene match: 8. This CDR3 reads CACSGGDRGQPQHF. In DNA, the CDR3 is TGTGCCTGCTCTGGTGGGGACAGGGGGCAGCCCCAGCATTTT.

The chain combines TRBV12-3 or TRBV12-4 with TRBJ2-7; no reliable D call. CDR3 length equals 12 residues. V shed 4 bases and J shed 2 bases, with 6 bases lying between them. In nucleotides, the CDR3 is TGTGCCAGCAGTTCCGAGACCTACGAGCAGTACTTC. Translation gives CASSSETYEQYF.

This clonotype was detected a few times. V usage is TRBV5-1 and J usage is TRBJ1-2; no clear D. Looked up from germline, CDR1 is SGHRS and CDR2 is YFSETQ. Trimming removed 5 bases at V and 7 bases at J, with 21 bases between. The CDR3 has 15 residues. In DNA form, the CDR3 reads TGCGCCAGCAGTTTAATAGGAACAAGGGTCGGTGGCTACACCTTC. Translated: CASSLIGTRVGGYTF.

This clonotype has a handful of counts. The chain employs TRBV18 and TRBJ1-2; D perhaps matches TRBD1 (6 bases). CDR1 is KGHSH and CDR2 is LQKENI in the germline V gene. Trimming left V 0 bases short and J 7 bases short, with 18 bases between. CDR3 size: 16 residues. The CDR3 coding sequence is TGTGCCAGCTCACCACCGGCGCGGGACAAAGTATCTGGCTACACCTTC. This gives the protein CASSPPARDKVSGYTF.

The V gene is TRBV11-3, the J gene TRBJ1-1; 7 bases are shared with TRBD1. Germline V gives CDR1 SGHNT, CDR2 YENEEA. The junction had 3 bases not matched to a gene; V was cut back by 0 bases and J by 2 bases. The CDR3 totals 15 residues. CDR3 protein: CASSLEYRGNTEAFF. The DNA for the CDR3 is TGTGCCAGCAGCTTAGAATACAGGGGAAACACTGAAGCTTTCTTT.

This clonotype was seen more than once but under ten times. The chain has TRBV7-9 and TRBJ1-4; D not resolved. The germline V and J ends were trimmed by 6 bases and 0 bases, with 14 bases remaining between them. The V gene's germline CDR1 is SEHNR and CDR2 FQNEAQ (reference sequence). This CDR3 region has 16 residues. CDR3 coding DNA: TGTGCCAGCAGGGCGGAATTAGTTGCAACTAATGAAAAACTGTTTTTT. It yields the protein CASRAELVATNEKLFF.

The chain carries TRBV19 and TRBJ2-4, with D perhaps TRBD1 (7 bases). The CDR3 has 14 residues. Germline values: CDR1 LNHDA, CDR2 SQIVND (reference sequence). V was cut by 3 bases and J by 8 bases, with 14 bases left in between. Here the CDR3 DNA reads TGTGCCAGTAGTATTGGAGGGGGCAGAGACATTCAGTACTTC. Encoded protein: CASSIGGGRDIQYF.

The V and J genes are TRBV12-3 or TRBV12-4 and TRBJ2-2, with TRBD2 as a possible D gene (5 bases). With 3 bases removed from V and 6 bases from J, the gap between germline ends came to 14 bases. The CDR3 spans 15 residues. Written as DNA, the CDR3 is TGTGCCAGCAGTTTTCGGTTCGGGATTTCCGGGGAGCTGTTTTTT. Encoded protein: CASSFRFGISGELFF.

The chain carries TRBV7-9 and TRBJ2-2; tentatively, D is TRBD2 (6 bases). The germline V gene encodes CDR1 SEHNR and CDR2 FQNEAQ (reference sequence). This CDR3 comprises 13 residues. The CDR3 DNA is TGTGCTCGGCCAGGGAGCGGGCTCGGGGAGCTGTTTTTT. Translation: CARPGSGLGELFF.